Given below is one TCR beta chain in context. Its antigen is unidentified. V gave up 6 bases and J gave up 1 base; unmatched junction bases: 14. The CDR3 contains 18 residues. Germline CDR1 ENHRY, CDR2 SYGVKD. These data are taken from a study of T-cell reconstitution after alpha-beta-depleted transplantation in children. Points from the study as a whole: The origin of alpha-beta T cells about two months after transplant was reportedly several hundred expanded graft clones.

Unique molecular identifiers were incorporated during preparation of the TCRbeta library. In TCRdb, the PCR reads were re-called with MiXCR into one record per CDR3 protein. The table includes about 980,000 distinct CDR3 sequences, 25% to 35% detected once. The receptor was isolated from a boy under three years old who had a stem cell transplant for SCID, so the T cells may come from the graft donor. The chain uses TRBV10-3 and TRBJ2-3; 9 nucleotides align to TRBD1. The starting material was PBMCs, mostly from graft donor cells, obtained 360 days after TCRalphabeta/CD19-depleted stem cell transplant. The CDR3 spells CAIRSGKQGAGGTDTQYF. Written as DNA, the CDR3 is TGTGCCATCAGGTCGGGAAAACAGGGGGCAGGGGGCACAGATACGCAGTATTTT.